One sample yielded the 20 T cell receptor beta chains listed below, sequenced in a study of blood T cell repertoires in COVID-19. TCRdb's table, derived via immunoSEQ multiplex PCR, lists solely in-frame clones and lacks some. The sample records about 270,000 clones, about 91% being singletons. Sample: PBMCs or T cells enriched from blood (not recorded which). The source of these receptors is a man between 35 and 55 years old who had been exposed to COVID-19.

Details on this clone: The same CDR3 arises from other DNA sequences in this sample as well. The chain links TRBV9 to TRBJ2-1; a weak D match, TRBD2 (5 bases). CDR3 size: 13 residues. The ends were cut back, 2 bases at V and 4 bases at J, with 7 bases in the middle. Germline-derived CDR1 and CDR2 are SGDLS and YYNGEE. Here the CDR3 DNA reads TGTGCCAGCAGCGTCAGCGGATACAATGAGCAGTTCTTC. Translated: CASSVSGYNEQFF.

This clone was detected only once. V and J are TRBV4-1 and TRBJ2-1, with 10 positions matching TRBD2. The CDR3 spans 15 residues. Germline V gene data show CDR1 as MGHRA and CDR2 as YSYEKL. Trimming removed 1 base from V and 7 bases from J; junction bases left unmatched: 4. The CDR3 DNA reads TGCGCCAGCAGCCAAGCCAGCGGGAGGGCGAATGAGCAGTTCTTC. Protein product: CASSQASGRANEQFF.

The chain uses TRBV28 and TRBJ2-6; 7 positions agree with TRBD1. The germline V gene encodes CDR1 MDHEN and CDR2 SYDVKM. The CDR3 is made up of 18 amino acids. V lost 6 bases and J lost 0; bases outside the gene matches: 11. This CDR3 is CASRRPGQFNSGANVLTF. The CDR3 region has the DNA TGTGCCAGCAGGAGACCGGGACAGTTCAACTCTGGGGCCAACGTCCTGACTTTC.

This rearrangement joins TRBV9 to TRBJ2-3; 16 positions match TRBD2. The CDR3 has 19 residues. Per germline, CDR1 SGDLS and CDR2 YYNGEE. The V and J ends lost 0 bases and 2 bases, in that order; junction bases with no gene match: 6. The CDR3 region is CASSVGPGLAGGPTDTQYF. For the CDR3, the DNA is TGTGCCAGCAGCGTAGGCCCGGGACTAGCGGGAGGGCCCACAGATACGCAGTATTTT.

The rearrangement uses TRBV6-2 or TRBV6-3 and TRBJ1-4; tentative D call: TRBD1 (5 bases). V was shortened by 5 bases and J by 10 bases, with 17 bases between the two germline ends. This CDR3 contains 14 residues. The germline V gene has CDR1 MNHEY and CDR2 SVGEGT. CDR3 sequence: CASSRGSLMGKLFF. The CDR3 DNA follows: TGTGCCAGCAGTAGGGGATCTCTAATGGGAAAACTGTTTTTT.

This sequence joins TRBV27 and TRBJ1-1; possibly TRBD1 for D (5 bases). Germline assignment: CDR1 MNHEY and CDR2 SMNVEV (reference sequence). The CDR3 length is 13 residues. The V end was cut by 4 bases, the J end by 5 bases, with 11 bases between. Written as DNA, the CDR3 is TGTGCCAGCAGTTGGGGGGTGGTGACTGAAGCTTTCTTT. Translating gives CASSWGVVTEAFF.

This clone was recorded only once. The chain uses TRBV4-3 and TRBJ1-4; D gene uncertain. The CDR3 loop spans 16 amino acids. V lost 0 bases to trimming and J lost 5 bases, with 13 bases between them. Germline CDR1 is LGHNA and CDR2 is YSLEER. CDR3 DNA: TGCGCCAGCAGCCAAGATGGATCAGGATTGAATGAAAAACTGTTTTTT. It translates to CASSQDGSGLNEKLFF.

The V call is TRBV24-1, the J call TRBJ2-5; the match to TRBD1 covers 8 bases. With 1 base clipped from V and 1 base from J, the junction kept 1 base outside the gene matches. The V gene's germline CDR1 is KGHDR and CDR2 SFDVKD. There are 15 residues in the CDR3. The CDR3 spells CATSDFGQGQETQYF. CDR3 nucleotides: TGTGCCACCAGTGATTTCGGACAGGGCCAAGAGACCCAGTACTTC.

The gene calls are TRBV7-9 and TRBJ1-2; D is unresolved. In germline, CDR1 is SEHNR, CDR2 FQNEAQ (reference sequence). The V gene lost 0 bases and the J gene lost 8 bases, with 16 bases spanning the gap. The CDR3 covers 15 residues. CDR3 sequence (DNA): TGTGCCAGCAGCTTAGCGCAGTCAGGCATTGGCGGCTACACCTTC. It specifies CASSLAQSGIGGYTF.

V is TRBV5-4 and J is TRBJ1-3, with TRBD1 identical over 7 bases. The trim removed 1 base at V and 0 bases at J, leaving 7 bases unmatched. The germline CDR1 and CDR2 sequences are SGHNT and YYREEE (reference sequence). CDR3 length equals 17 residues. The CDR3 bases are TGTGCCAGCAGCTTGTATATTGGGACAGCCTCTGGAAACACCATATATTTT. Encoded protein: CASSLYIGTASGNTIYF.

The V and J genes are TRBV7-9 and TRBJ2-1; 7 nucleotides agree with TRBD2. V lost 4 bases and J lost 5; bases outside the gene matches: 11. CDR1 is SEHNR and CDR2 is FQNEAQ in the germline V gene (reference sequence). The CDR3 is 16 amino acids. CDR3 amino acids: CASSSPFLAANNEQFF. In DNA form, the CDR3 reads TGTGCCAGCAGCTCCCCCTTTCTAGCGGCCAACAATGAGCAGTTCTTC.

The V gene is TRBV7-2, the J gene TRBJ1-2; D gene unclear. V was shortened by 6 bases and J by 2 bases, with 10 bases between the two germline ends. The germline V gene encodes CDR1 SGHTA and CDR2 FQGNSA. This CDR3 has 13 residues. Here the CDR3 reads CASRSGRNYGYTF. The CDR3, as DNA: TGTGCCAGCAGGAGCGGCAGAAACTATGGCTACACCTTC.

The chain couples TRBV27 to TRBJ2-3; D is possibly TRBD2 (6 bases). Trimming stripped 3 bases from V and 1 base from J, with 11 bases between. Germline CDR1 MNHEY, CDR2 SMNVEV (reference sequence). The CDR3 spans 15 residues. The CDR3 DNA reads TGTGCCAGCAGTTTCATGGTAGCGGGCACAGATACGCAGTATTTT. Residues: CASSFMVAGTDTQYF.

The chain combines TRBV7-9 with TRBJ1-2, with D perhaps TRBD1 (6 bases). Germline values: CDR1 SEHNR, CDR2 FQNEAQ (reference sequence). V was clipped by 7 bases and J by 7 bases, with 16 bases between them. The CDR3 totals 13 residues. The CDR3 loop is CASTTSRDTGYTF. The CDR3 DNA follows: TGTGCCAGCACCACGAGTAGGGACACTGGCTACACCTTC. Full variable domain (remainder filled in from reference TRBV7-9 and TRBJ1-2): DTGVSQNPRHKITKRGQNVTFRCDPISEHNRLYWYRQTLGQGPEFLTYFQNEAQLEKSRLLSDRFSAERPKGSFSTLEIQRTEQGDSAMYLCASTTSRDTGYTFGSGTRLTVV.

This clone showed up just once. The chain couples TRBV18 to TRBJ1-1, with a possible D match to TRBD1 (5 bases). Germline V CDR1 and CDR2: KGHSH, LQKENI. The ends were cut back, 0 bases at V and 7 bases at J, with 12 bases in the middle. The CDR3 extends over 14 amino acids. CDR3 sequence reads: CASSPPTASGEAFF. The CDR3, as DNA: TGTGCCAGCTCACCACCGACAGCTAGCGGTGAAGCTTTCTTT.

The chain is built from TRBV9 and TRBJ2-3; 11 bases line up with TRBD1. CDR1 SGDLS and CDR2 YYNGEE come from the germline V gene. Trimming cost V 1 base and J 3 bases; bases outside gene matches: 4. The CDR3 spans 16 residues. CDR3 residues: CASSVRGQGGTDTQYF. In DNA form, the CDR3 reads TGTGCCAGCAGCGTACGGGGACAGGGGGGGACAGATACGCAGTATTTT.

The J gene is TRBJ2-3, the V gene TRBV21-1; TRBD1 was called by the table and not checked on the DNA. TRBV21-1 is classified as a pseudogene. The CDR3 spans 15 residues. The CDR3 DNA is TGTGCCAGCAGCCCCAGACAGGGGATGAGAGATACGCAGTATTTT. Its translation: CASSPRQGMRDTQYF.

V gene TRBV25-1 combines with J gene TRBJ2-3; D may be TRBD2 (5 bases). CDR3 length: 14 residues. Germline loops: CDR1 MGHDK, CDR2 SYGVNS. V lost 6 bases and J lost 5, with 15 bases in between. CDR3 bases: TGTGCCAGCAGCTTAGGTTGGGAGATAGATACGCAGTATTTT. Translation: CASSLGWEIDTQYF.

The gene calls are TRBV24-1 and TRBJ2-1; TRBD1 matches 10 bases. The CDR3 runs to 19 residues. With 7 bases clipped from V and 2 bases from J, the junction kept 16 bases outside the gene matches. The germline V gene encodes CDR1 KGHDR and CDR2 SFDVKD. The CDR3 protein is CATRGTGEMGKGAYNEQFF. CDR3 nucleotides: TGTGCCACCAGAGGGACAGGGGAAATGGGGAAAGGCGCCTACAATGAGCAGTTCTTC.

The chain recombines TRBV5-5 with TRBJ1-2; 11 nucleotides line up with TRBD1. With 3 bases clipped from V and 6 bases from J, the junction kept 7 bases outside the gene matches. CDR1 SGHKS and CDR2 YYEKEE come from the germline V gene (reference sequence). This CDR3 is 15 amino acids long. The CDR3: CASSSPRDRGNGYTF. In DNA, the CDR3 is TGTGCCAGCAGCTCTCCTCGGGACAGGGGGAATGGCTACACCTTC.